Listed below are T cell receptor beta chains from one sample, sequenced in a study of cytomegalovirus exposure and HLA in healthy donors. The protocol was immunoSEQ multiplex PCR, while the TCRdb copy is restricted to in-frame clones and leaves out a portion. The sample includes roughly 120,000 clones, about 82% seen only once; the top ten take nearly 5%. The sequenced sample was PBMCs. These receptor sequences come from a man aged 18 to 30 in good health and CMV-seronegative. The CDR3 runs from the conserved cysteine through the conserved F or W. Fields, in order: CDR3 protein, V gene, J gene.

CDR3aa: CASNRDIYNEQFF; v_gene: TRBV6-1; j_gene: TRBJ2-1
CDR3aa: CASSTGLREKLFF; v_gene: TRBV6-5; j_gene: TRBJ1-4
CDR3aa: CASSLNGGHYNEQFF; v_gene: TRBV5-5; j_gene: TRBJ2-1
CDR3aa: CAWRVQGTMEQYF; v_gene: TRBV30; j_gene: TRBJ2-7
CDR3aa: CASSPVSSNQPQHF; v_gene: TRBV18; j_gene: TRBJ1-5
CDR3aa: CAWSVWGQGAEAFF; v_gene: TRBV30; j_gene: TRBJ1-1
CDR3aa: CASSPMQGVETQYF; v_gene: TRBV18; j_gene: TRBJ2-5
CDR3aa: CASSLSLSSYNEQFF; v_gene: TRBV27; j_gene: TRBJ2-1
CDR3aa: CASSIGIAGYSNQPQHF; v_gene: TRBV19; j_gene: TRBJ1-5
CDR3aa: CASSAQVDYGYTF; v_gene: TRBV6-6; j_gene: TRBJ1-2
CDR3aa: CAWSVIRNNNEQFF; v_gene: TRBV30; j_gene: TRBJ2-1
CDR3aa: CSAKRTSGRTDTQYF; v_gene: TRBV29-1; j_gene: TRBJ2-3
CDR3aa: CAISSSGHPNTEAFF; v_gene: TRBV10-3; j_gene: TRBJ1-1
CDR3aa: CASSYVTSGGNEQFF; v_gene: TRBV6-6; j_gene: TRBJ2-1
CDR3aa: CASSLFTGKGAEAFF; v_gene: TRBV5-1; j_gene: TRBJ1-1
CDR3aa: CASSQAVRRAGRERYLHF; v_gene: TRBV4-1; j_gene: TRBJ1-6
CDR3aa: CASSGGLSYEQYF; v_gene: TRBV9; j_gene: TRBJ2-7
CDR3aa: CASSERAGPSTDTQYF; v_gene: TRBV6-1; j_gene: TRBJ2-3
CDR3aa: CASGLGAGQPQHF; v_gene: TRBV12-5; j_gene: TRBJ1-5
CDR3aa: CASSGAGDLYGYTF; v_gene: TRBV7-9; j_gene: TRBJ1-2